The clone carrying this T cell receptor (beta chain) has a count of ten or more. Its antigen is unidentified. Clinical symptoms, serum thyroxine, TRAb, thyroid ultrasound and orbital computed tomography informed diagnoses. TCR beta CDR3 regions were amplified from RNA. The HTBI primer set was used in a first-round RT-PCR of the TCR CDR3. MiXCR was run by TCRdb on the multiplex PCR reads, yielding one entry per CDR3 protein. There are 300,000 to 450,000 distinct CDR3 sequences in the sample; around 20% occur only once, and around two fifths lies in the top ten. This sample is drawn from a study of T cells in Graves' hyperthyroidism and ophthalmopathy. Whole-study results and caveats: Ophthalmopathy was told apart from stable hyperthyroidism by a 13 V-J model.

V shed 3 bases, J shed 1 base, and the junction held 10 bases outside the gene matches. This CDR3 has 19 residues. This chain joins TRBV12-3 or TRBV12-4 and TRBJ2-2, with 11 bases fitting TRBD2. The sequenced sample was blood. This receptor was identified in a man aged 18 to 29 with Graves' ophthalmopathy. CDR3 protein: CASSFLPGTSGENTGELFF. For the CDR3, the DNA is TGTGCCAGCAGTTTCCTTCCCGGGACTAGCGGAGAGAACACCGGGGAGCTGTTTTTT.